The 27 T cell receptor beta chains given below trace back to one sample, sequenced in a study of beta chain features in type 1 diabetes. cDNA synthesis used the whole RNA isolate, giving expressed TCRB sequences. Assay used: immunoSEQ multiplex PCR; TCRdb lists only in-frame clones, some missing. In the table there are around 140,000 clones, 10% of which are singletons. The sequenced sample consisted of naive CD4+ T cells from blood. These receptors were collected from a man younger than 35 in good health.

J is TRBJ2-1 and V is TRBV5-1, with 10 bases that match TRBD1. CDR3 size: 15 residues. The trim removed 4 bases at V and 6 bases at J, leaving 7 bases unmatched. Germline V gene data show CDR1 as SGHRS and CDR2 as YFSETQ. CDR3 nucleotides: TGCGCCAGCAGCGTTAGAAGGACAGGGGGCAATGAGCAGTTCTTC. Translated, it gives CASSVRRTGGNEQFF.

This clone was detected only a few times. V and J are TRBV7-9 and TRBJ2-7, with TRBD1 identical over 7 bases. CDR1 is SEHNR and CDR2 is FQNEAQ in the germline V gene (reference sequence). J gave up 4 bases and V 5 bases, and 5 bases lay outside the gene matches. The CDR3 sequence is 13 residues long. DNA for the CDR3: TGTGCCAGCAGCCGACAGGGACGGTACGAGCAGTACTTC. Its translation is CASSRQGRYEQYF.

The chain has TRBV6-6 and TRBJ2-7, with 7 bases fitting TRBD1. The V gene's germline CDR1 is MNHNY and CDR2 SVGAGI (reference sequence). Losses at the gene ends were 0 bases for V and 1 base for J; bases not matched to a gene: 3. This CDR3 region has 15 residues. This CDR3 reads CASSYSQGESYEQYF. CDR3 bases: TGTGCCAGCAGTTACTCGCAGGGGGAGTCCTACGAGCAGTACTTC.

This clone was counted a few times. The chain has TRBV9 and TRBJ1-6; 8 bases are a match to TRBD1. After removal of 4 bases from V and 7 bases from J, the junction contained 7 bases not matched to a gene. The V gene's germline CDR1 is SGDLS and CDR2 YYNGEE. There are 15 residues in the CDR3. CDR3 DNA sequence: TGTGCCAGCAGCCCTAGGACAGGGAACAATTCACCCCTCCACTTT. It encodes CASSPRTGNNSPLHF.

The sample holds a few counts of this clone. The CDR3 sequence is CASSWGGGSNQPQHF. The CDR3 DNA reads as TGTGCCAGCAGCTGGGGAGGTGGGAGCAATCAGCCCCAGCATTTT. This chain joins TRBV5-4 and TRBJ1-5; unclear D gene. This CDR3 region has 15 residues. CDR1 and CDR2 from the germline V gene are SGHNT and YYREEE (reference sequence). The V and J ends lost 3 bases and 1 base respectively, with 11 bases between them.

The CDR3 sequence is CASSRGQGTYEQYF. The CDR3 DNA reads as TGTGCCAGTAGTAGGGGACAGGGGACCTACGAGCAGTACTTC. The chain employs TRBV19 and TRBJ2-5, with 10 bases matching TRBD1. The J call may be in error: the DNA end matches TRBJ2-7 better. The CDR3 is 14 residues long. Germline CDR1 is LNHDA and CDR2 is SQIVND (reference sequence).

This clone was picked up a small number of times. In nucleotides, the CDR3 is TGCGCCAGTACGCTGTCAGGGGGCGGCGAGACCCAGTACTTC. The encoded protein is CASTLSGGGETQYF. The V and J genes are TRBV5-1 and TRBJ2-5, with 8 nucleotides matching TRBD1. The CDR3 contains 14 residues. V shed 8 bases, J shed 5 bases, and the junction held 11 bases outside the gene matches. In germline, CDR1 is SGHRS, CDR2 YFSETQ. Filled out from reference TRBV5-1 and TRBJ2-5, the complete variable domain reads KAGVTQTPRYLIKTRGQQVTLSCSPISGHRSVSWYQQTPGQGLQFLFEYFSETQRNKGNFPGRFSGRQFSNSRSEMNVSTLELGDSALYLCASTLSGGGETQYFGPGTRLLVL.

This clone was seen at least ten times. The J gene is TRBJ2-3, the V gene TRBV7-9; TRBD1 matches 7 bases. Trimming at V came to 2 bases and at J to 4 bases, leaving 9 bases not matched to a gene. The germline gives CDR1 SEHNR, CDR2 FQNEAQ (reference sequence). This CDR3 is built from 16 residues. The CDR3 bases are TGTGCCAGCAGCTTATTCGGCACAGGGGTGGCAGATACGCAGTATTTT. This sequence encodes CASSLFGTGVADTQYF.

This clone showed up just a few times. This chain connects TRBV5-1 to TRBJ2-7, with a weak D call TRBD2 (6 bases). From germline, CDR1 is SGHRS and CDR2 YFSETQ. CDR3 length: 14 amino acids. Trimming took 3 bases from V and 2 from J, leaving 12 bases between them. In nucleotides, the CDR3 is TGCGCCAGCAGCTCGGGGACTGCCACCTACGAGCAGTACTTC. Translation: CASSSGTATYEQYF.

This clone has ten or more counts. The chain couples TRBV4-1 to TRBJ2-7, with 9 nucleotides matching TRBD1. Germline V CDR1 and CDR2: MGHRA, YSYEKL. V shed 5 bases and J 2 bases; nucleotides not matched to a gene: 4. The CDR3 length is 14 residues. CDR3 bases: TGCGCCAGCAGCTCGACAGGGGGACCCTACGAGCAGTACTTC. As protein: CASSSTGGPYEQYF.

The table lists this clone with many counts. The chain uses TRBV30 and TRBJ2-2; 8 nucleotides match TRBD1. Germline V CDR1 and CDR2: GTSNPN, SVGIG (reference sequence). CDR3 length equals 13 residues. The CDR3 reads CASDRVGNGELFF. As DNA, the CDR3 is TGTGCTTCGGACAGGGTTGGGAACGGGGAGCTGTTTTTT.

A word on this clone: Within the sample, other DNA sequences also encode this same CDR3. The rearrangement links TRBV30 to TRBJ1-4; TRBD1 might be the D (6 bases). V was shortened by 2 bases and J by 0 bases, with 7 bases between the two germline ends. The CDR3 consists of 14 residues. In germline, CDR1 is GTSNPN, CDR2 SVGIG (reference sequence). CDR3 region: CAWSRTATNEKLFF. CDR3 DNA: TGTGCCTGGAGTCGGACAGCAACTAATGAAAAACTGTTTTTT.

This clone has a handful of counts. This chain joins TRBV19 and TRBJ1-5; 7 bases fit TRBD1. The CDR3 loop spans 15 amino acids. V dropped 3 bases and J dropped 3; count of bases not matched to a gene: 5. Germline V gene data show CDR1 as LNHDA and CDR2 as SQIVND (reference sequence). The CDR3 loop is CASSITGQPNQPQHF. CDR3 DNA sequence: TGTGCCAGTAGTATTACGGGACAGCCCAATCAGCCCCAGCATTTT.

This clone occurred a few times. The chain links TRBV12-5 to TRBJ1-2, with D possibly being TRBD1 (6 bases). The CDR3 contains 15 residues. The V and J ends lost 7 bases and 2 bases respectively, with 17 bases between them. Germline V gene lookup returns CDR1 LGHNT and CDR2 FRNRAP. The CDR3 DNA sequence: TGTGCTAGTGCCCTGGAGCGGGGGCGAAACTATGGCTACACCTTC. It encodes CASALERGRNYGYTF.

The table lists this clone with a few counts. The CDR3 here is CAISGKRTGDDPWENIQYF. CDR3 nucleotides: TGTGCCATCAGCGGGAAACGGACAGGCGACGATCCGTGGGAAAACATTCAGTACTTC. The rearrangement links TRBV10-3 to TRBJ2-4, with TRBD1 identical over 7 bases. CDR3 length: 19 amino acids. Germline values: CDR1 ENHRY, CDR2 SYGVKD. J was trimmed by 5 bases and V by 6 bases; bases with no gene match: 22.

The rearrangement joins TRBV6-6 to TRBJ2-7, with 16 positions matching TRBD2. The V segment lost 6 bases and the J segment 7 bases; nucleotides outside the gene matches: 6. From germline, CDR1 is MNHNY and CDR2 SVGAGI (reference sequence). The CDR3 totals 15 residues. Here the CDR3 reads CASSLLGLAGGEQYF. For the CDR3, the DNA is TGTGCCAGCAGCCTCTTGGGACTAGCGGGGGGGGAGCAGTACTTC.

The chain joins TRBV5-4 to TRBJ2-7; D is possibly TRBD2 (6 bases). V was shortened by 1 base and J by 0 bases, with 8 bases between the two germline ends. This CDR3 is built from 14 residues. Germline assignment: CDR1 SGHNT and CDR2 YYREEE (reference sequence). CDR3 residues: CASSLRESSYEQYF. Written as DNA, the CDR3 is TGTGCCAGCAGCTTGCGGGAGAGCTCCTACGAGCAGTACTTC.

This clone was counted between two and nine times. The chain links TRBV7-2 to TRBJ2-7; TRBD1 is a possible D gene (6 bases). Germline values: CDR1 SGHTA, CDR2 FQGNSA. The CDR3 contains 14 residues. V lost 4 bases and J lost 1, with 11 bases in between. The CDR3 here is CASSSGVESYEQYF. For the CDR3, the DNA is TGTGCCAGCAGCTCAGGGGTGGAATCCTACGAGCAGTACTTC.

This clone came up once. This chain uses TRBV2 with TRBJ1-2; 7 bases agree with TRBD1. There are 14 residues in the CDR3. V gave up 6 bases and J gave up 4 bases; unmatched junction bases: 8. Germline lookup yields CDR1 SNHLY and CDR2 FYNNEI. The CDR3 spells CASSRDRDFYGYTF. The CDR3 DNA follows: TGTGCCAGCAGCAGGGACAGAGATTTCTATGGCTACACCTTC.

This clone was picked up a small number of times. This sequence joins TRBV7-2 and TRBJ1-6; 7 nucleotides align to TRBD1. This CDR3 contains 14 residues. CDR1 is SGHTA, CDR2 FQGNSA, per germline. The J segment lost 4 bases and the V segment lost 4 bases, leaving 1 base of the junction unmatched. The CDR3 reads CASSSGQYNSPLHF. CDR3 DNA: TGTGCCAGCAGCTCGGGACAGTATAATTCACCCCTCCACTTT. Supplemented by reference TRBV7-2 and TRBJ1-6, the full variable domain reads GAGVSQSPSNKVTEKGKDVELRCDPISGHTALYWYRQSLGQGLEFLIYFQGNSAPDKSGLPSDRFSAERTGGSVSTLTIQRTQQEDSAVYLCASSSGQYNSPLHFGNGTRLTVT.

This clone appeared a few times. CDR3 loop: CASSMGRAPIYEQYF. The CDR3 DNA is TGTGCCAGTAGTATGGGCAGGGCACCGATCTACGAGCAGTACTTC. The chain carries TRBV19 and TRBJ2-7; tentative D call: TRBD1 (5 bases). CDR1 is LNHDA, CDR2 SQIVND, per germline (reference sequence). CDR3 length: 15 residues. Trimming left V 3 bases short and J 3 bases short, with 15 bases between.

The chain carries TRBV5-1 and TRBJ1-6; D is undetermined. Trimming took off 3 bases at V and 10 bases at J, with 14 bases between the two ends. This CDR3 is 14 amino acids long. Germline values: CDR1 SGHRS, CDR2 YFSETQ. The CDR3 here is CASSYGSQVSPLHF. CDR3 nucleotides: TGCGCCAGCAGCTACGGTTCTCAGGTCTCACCCCTCCACTTT.

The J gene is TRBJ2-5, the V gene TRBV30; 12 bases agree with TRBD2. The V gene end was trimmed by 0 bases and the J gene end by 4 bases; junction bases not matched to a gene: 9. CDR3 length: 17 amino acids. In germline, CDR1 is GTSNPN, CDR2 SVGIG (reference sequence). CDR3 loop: CAWSVLLAGGRGETQYF. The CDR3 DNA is TGTGCCTGGAGTGTTTTGCTAGCGGGGGGGCGGGGAGAGACCCAGTACTTC.

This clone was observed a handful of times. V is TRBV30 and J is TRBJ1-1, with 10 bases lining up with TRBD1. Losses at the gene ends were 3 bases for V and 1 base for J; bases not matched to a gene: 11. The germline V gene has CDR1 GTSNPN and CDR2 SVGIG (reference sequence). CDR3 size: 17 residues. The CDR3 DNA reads TGTGCCTGGAGAGAGACAGGGGGCGGCCAACGGAACACTGAAGCTTTCTTT. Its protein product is CAWRETGGGQRNTEAFF.

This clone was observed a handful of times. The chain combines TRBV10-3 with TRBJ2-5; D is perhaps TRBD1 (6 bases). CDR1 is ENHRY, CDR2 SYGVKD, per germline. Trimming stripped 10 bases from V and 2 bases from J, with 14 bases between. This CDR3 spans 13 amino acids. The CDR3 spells CATGGQSQETQYF. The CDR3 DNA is TGTGCCACCGGAGGACAGAGTCAAGAGACCCAGTACTTC.

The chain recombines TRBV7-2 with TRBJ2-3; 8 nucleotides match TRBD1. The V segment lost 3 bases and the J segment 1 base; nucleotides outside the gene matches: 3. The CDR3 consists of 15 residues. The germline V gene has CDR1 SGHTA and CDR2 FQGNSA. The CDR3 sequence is CASSFRQGRTDTQYF. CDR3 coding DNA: TGTGCCAGCAGCTTCAGACAGGGGCGCACAGATACGCAGTATTTT.

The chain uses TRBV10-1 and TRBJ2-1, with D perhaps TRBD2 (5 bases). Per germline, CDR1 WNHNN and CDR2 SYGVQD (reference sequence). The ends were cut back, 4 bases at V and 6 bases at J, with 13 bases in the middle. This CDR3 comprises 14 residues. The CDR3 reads CASSGSGMVNEQFF. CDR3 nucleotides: TGCGCCAGCAGTGGATCCGGGATGGTCAATGAGCAGTTCTTC.